This T cell receptor (beta chain) was found in a study of cytomegalovirus exposure and HLA in healthy donors (dated by TCRdb to the late 2010s). In the study overall: In an earlier analysis of roughly 500 of the donors, 276 Gb of sequence data and 117 million unique TCR beta sequences from about 179 million T cells were reported. Approximately 300 gigabases of sequencing data and 70 million to 95 million unique TCR sequences made up an early release that covered under 750 HLA-typed donors. Among the roughly 400 genotyped donors, more than 70% belonged to the genetic ancestry cluster associated with self-reported Caucasian donors. The aim of the study was to test whether cataloging public T cell receptors could identify signatures of past pathogen exposure. Using immunosequencing, the study profiled T cell repertoires from about 620 subjects and related those repertoires to cytomegalovirus serostatus. Besides the first cohort of 550 to 750 subjects, a separate validation cohort made up of roughly 120 different subjects was used. High-throughput TCR immunosequencing, statistical association of individual TCRs with disease status, and machine learning were combined to predict cytomegalovirus infection status. A later analysis re-analyzed previously published TCR beta repertoires from roughly 600 donors and added high-resolution HLA genotyping to study TCR occurrence patterns. In the later analysis, no new phenotypic data were used to find candidate immune exposures; instead, reliance was placed on TCR beta sequences and their occurrence across donors. To decide whether each TCR beta V gene segment behaved as functional or pseudogenic, an earlier analysis of 587 of the donors relied on high-throughput TCR beta sequencing. Alongside the repertoire data, information on donor age, sex, ethnicity and CMV serostatus was compiled. A later genetic analysis took genome-wide SNP genotypes for about 55% of the 666 donors and used that subset as a discovery cohort. Every repertoire in the discovery cohort had been generated on one and the same sequencing platform. HLA typing covered class I and class II loci at four-digit resolution. Typing coverage differed by locus: A, B, C, DRB1 and DQB1 were typed in about 620-640 donors, DQA1 in approximately 520, DPA1 in 600 to 610, and DPB1 in just under 480. Because of strong linkage in the cohort, five DR-DQ haplotypes were treated as single units for association and clustering. Among some 400 genotyped donors of the cohort, an average of around 250,000 unique TCR beta nucleotide sequences was sequenced per donor, of which 15% to 20% were non-productive.

The cohort was made up of approximately 670 healthy bone marrow donors. At the time of sampling, all cohort members were nominally healthy, though unrecorded immune exposures were likely present. The donor was CMV seronegative and was included in the group of several hundred seronegative cohort members. Every donor gave a peripheral blood sample, and the peripheral blood mononuclear cells from that sample were used for TCR beta sequencing. Genomic DNA extraction from the blood cell samples was performed with the Qiagen DNeasy Blood Extraction Kit. The CDR3, from cysteine to phenylalanine, totals 13 residues. Only the CDR3 region is kept as DNA, spanning 39 bases read in frame from base 1. Per the germline V gene, SNHLY is the CDR1 and FYNNEI is the CDR2. V gives up 5 bases and J gives up 5 bases, and the segment between their germline ends measures 10 bases. Libraries were built with the immunoSEQ multiplex PCR assay. For the multiplex PCR, a mixture combining 60 forward primers for TCR Vbeta segments and 13 reverse primers for TCR Jbeta segments was used. A multiplex PCR assay on genomic DNA amplified the CDR3 region of rearranged TCR beta genes. Amplified TCR beta libraries were sequenced as 87-base-pair reads on the Illumina HiSeq System. Processing in the source paper ran as follows. In a later analysis, tens of millions of unique TCR beta chains were counted across the roughly 670 repertoires, and roughly 9.9 million of these chains were shared by at least two donors. Raw reads were error-corrected and collapsed into unique sequences by a nearest-neighbor algorithm in which closely related sequences were merged to remove PCR and sequencing errors. CDR3 sequences were aligned to IMGT reference sequences to assign V, D and J gene segments. For a sequence to be retained, a match of at least six nucleotides to both a V gene segment and a J gene segment was required. A rearrangement counted as productive if the CDR3 had no stop codons and remained in frame with V and J, and every other rearrangement counted as non-productive. Following IMGT convention, CDR3 was defined as the stretch from the second conserved V-encoded cysteine up to the conserved J-encoded phenylalanine. The earlier analysis of about 560 of the donors excluded any sequence lacking an unambiguous match to a single V gene segment. An earlier analysis of some 500 of the donors classified V segments as functional when productive rearrangements were above 56.7% and as segregating when the standard deviation between donors was above 5%. To diagnose cytomegalovirus status from the catalog of TCR beta chain sequences, a statistical classification framework was built. A later analysis assigned V and J genes by comparing TCR nucleotide sequences with IMGT/GENE-DB human TR gene sequences. Using the TCRdist pipeline, a later analysis assigned CDR3 sequences along with most-parsimonious VDJ recombination scenarios. In a later analysis, every TCR beta chain was defined by the combination of its CDR3 amino acid sequence and its V-gene family, and reads without a unique V-gene family were dropped. To address suspected cross-contamination and a sequencing artifact, a later analysis removed approximately 600 highly shared, low-generation-probability nucleotide sequences. A later analysis calculated a clonal expansion index for each public chain from normalized within-repertoire ranks of inferred template counts. A later analysis computed generation probabilities with a VDJ recombination model fitted to out-of-frame rearrangements, and checked the results against IGoR. In a later analysis, hypergeometric tests were used to score TCR-TCR, TCR-HLA and TCR-CMV co-occurrence, with a repertoire-size bias correction applied to TCR pairs. In a later analysis, false discovery rates were estimated by permuting HLA or CMV assignments 20 times. In a later analysis, co-occurring TCRs were grouped using DBSCAN, and TCRdist sequence similarity was added for clustering within HLA-allele-positive subsets. Repertoires with fewer than 30,000 or more than 120,000 public chains were left out of co-occurrence clustering, as were about 5 repertoires with anomalous nucleotide sharing. The clones in this table, taken by TCRdb from immuneACCESS, are in-frame only. Not every clone is retained; where verified, under half of the shortfall comes from an unresolved V gene, and the cause of the rest is unknown. The D gene and trimming were derived from the DNA, and the V and J assignments and clone size from that table. This sample holds around 110,000 clones; 80% to 85% were observed only once. The ten top clones hold about 3.9% of the sample.

Points on this clone: This clone's antigen is unknown. There are no base qualities to consult, and no much larger clone falls within one base.

The paper as a whole reports these results and caveats: Only TCR beta chains were sequenced in this cohort, and the absence of alpha or paired-chain data limited detectable features. An earlier analysis of roughly 570 of the donors showed that most TCR beta V segments appeared in productive rearrangements either about 87% or about 30% of the time, which broadly matched IMGT annotations. In a later analysis, the rate of TCR association differed among HLA loci, with DRB1 alleles having the most associated TCRs and HLA-C alleles having the fewest. Assigning TCR associations to individual alleles was difficult when HLA alleles, especially DR and DQ, strongly co-occurred. CMV serostatus was the only immune exposure information available for the cohort. In vitro tests confirmed that three of the cytomegalovirus-associated TCR beta chains recognize cytomegalovirus antigens. Most CMV-associated TCR beta chains appeared to be HLA-restricted in a later analysis, and the HLA associations seemed to be driven largely by CMV exposure. According to a later genetic analysis, donors in an Asian-associated ancestry cluster had fewer N-insertions in productive TCRs than the approximately 630-donor mean. Because HLA typing was unavailable for some donors at each locus, only the typed subset was used in association tests. Because counts were too low, some 17 rarely observed V segments, including chromosome 9 orphons, were excluded from the earlier analysis of roughly 580 of the donors. Correlated functional status among segregating V segments might be attributable to linkage disequilibrium, but an unknown experimental factor could not be ruled out. In a later analysis, HLA-associated TCR beta chains were found to be more clonally expanded and to have lower generation probabilities than equally common non-associated chains. According to the authors, the approach could potentially be generalized to other disease states and immunological phenotypes. The study gave a list of roughly 150 TCR beta chains associated with cytomegalovirus. The sequencing pipeline was judged likely to have produced a cluster of highly shared sequence variants as a technical artifact. According to a later analysis, parvovirus B19, influenza, CMV and Epstein-Barr virus appeared linked to several top co-occurrence clusters. Some IMGT-functional V segments, including TRBV6-2 and TRBV6-3, could not be told apart with the 87-base-pair reads, so those segments were excluded. A further reported finding was that TCR beta sequences accurately predicted the HLA-A and HLA-B alleles for most subjects in the first cohort. The classifier was reported to diagnose cytomegalovirus status with high specificity and sensitivity in both the original cohort and the validation cohort. V-gene and J-gene trimming of TCR beta chains was associated with a missense DCLRE1C variant in a later genetic analysis, and the association was replicated in an independent cohort. Sequencing depth was assumed to be roughly uniform across donors in the presence/absence analyses, though that assumption may not hold. Across donors, most TCR sequences were observed very rarely, whereas some public TCRs were present in many individuals. Specific HLA alleles were associated with 16,951 TCR beta sequences at a false discovery rate of 0.05 in a later analysis.

The sequenced material came from PBMCs. The source is a woman aged 25 to 45 in good health and CMV-seronegative. The rearranged chain carries TRBV2 and TRBJ2-4, and perhaps TRBD2 as D gene, on 6 matching bases. The nucleotide sequence reads as follows: TGTGCCAGCAGTCAACTAGCAGAAAACATTCAGTACTTC. The resulting protein is CASSQLAENIQYF.